The table lists the clone carrying this TCR beta chain with a few counts. Described time point: newly diagnosed GD, antithyroid drugs for less than 3 months. Generation of the TCR library employed RNA extracted from PBMCs. This sample stems from a study of regulatory T cells in long-lasting Graves disease. V lost 1 base to trimming and J lost 9 bases, with 13 bases between them. Germline-derived CDR1 and CDR2 are MNHEY and SVGAGI. The CDR3 is 15 residues long. The TCR beta library used iRepertoire HTBI primers with Arm-PCR amplification of CDR3. Via MiXCR, TCRdb re-called the multiplex PCR reads, giving one row per CDR3 protein. Among hundreds of thousands of distinct CDR3 sequences listed, 16% were seen once. The same sample was also used in a study of T cells in Graves' hyperthyroidism and ophthalmopathy.

The source was peripheral blood mononuclear cells (PBMCs), collected at new diagnosis, from a patient treated with antithyroid drugs. The V gene is TRBV6-5, the J gene TRBJ1-6, with D perhaps matching TRBD1 (6 bases). The sequence came from a woman aged 25-40 years with Graves disease. The CDR3, as DNA: TGTGCCAGCAGTTACTATAGGGAGGGGGGTTCACCCCTCCACTTT. It codes for CASSYYREGGSPLHF.